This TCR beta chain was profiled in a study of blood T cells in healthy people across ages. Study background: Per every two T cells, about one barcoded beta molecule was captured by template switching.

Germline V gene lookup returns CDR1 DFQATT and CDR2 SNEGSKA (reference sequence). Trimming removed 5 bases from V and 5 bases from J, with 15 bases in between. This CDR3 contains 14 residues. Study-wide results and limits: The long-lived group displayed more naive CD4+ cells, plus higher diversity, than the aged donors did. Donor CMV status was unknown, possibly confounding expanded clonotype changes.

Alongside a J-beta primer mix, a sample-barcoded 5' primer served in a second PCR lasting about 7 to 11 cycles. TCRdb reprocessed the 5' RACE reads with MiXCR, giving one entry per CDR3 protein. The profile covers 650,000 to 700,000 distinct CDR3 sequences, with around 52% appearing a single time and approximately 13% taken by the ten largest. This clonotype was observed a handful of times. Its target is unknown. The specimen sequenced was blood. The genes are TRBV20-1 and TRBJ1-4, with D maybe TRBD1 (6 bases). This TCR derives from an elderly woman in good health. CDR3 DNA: TGCAGTGCTCCACCCGGGACACCGAATGAAAAACTGTTTTTT. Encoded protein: CSAPPGTPNEKLFF.